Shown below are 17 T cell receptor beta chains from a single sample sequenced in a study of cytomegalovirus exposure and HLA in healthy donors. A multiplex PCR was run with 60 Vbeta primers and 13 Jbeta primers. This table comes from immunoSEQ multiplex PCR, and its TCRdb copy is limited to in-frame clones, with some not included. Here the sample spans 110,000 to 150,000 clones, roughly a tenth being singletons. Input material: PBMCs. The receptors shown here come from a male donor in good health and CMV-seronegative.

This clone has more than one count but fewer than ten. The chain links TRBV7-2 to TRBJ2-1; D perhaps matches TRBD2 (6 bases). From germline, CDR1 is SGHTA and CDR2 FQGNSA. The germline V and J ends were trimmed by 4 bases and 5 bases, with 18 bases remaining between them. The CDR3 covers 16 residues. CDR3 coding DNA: TGTGCCAGCAGCTACACACTCCCGGAGGGTAACAATGAGCAGTTCTTC. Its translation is CASSYTLPEGNNEQFF.

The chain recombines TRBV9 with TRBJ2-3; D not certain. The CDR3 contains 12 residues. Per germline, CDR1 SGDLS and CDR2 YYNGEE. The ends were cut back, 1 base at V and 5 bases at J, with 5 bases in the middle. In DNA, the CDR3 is TGTGCCAGCAGCGTACAGGAAGATACGCAGTATTTT. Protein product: CASSVQEDTQYF. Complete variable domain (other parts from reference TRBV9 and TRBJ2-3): DSGVTQTPKHLITATGQRVTLRCSPRSGDLSVYWYQQSLDQGLQFLIQYYNGEERAKGNILERFSAQQFPDLHSELNLSSLELGDSALYFCASSVQEDTQYFGPGTRLTVL.

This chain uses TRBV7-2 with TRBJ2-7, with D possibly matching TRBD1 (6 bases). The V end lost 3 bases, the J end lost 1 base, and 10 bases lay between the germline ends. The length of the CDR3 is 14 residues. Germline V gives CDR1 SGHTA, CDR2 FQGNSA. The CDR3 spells CASSFAGTSYEQYF. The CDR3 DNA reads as TGTGCCAGCAGCTTCGCCGGGACATCCTACGAGCAGTACTTC. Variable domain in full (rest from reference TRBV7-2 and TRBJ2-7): GAGVSQSPSNKVTEKGKDVELRCDPISGHTALYWYRQSLGQGLEFLIYFQGNSAPDKSGLPSDRFSAERTGGSVSTLTIQRTQQEDSAVYLCASSFAGTSYEQYFGPGTRLTVT.

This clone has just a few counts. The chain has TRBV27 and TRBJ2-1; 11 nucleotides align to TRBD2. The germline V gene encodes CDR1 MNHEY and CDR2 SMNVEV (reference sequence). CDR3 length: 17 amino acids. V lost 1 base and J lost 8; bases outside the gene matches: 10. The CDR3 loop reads CASSLLETSGNGYEQFF. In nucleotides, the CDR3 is TGTGCCAGCAGTTTATTAGAGACTAGCGGGAATGGCTATGAGCAGTTCTTC.

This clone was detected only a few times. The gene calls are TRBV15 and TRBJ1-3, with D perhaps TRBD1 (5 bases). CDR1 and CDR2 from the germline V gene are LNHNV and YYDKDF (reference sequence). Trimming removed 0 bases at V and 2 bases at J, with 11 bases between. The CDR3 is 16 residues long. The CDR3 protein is CATSRDGGSAGNTIYF. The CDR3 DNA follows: TGTGCCACCAGCAGAGATGGGGGGTCTGCTGGAAACACCATATATTTT.

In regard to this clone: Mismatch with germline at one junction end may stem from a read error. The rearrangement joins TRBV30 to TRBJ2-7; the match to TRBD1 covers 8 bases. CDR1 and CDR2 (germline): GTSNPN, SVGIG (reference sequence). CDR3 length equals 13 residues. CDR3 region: CAWRNRGSYGQYF. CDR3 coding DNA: TGTGCCTGGAGGAACAGGGGGAGCTACGGGCAGTACTTC. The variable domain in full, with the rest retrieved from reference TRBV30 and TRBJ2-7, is SQTIHQWPATLVQPVGSPLSLECTVEGTSNPNLYWYRQAAGRGLQLLFYSVGIGQISSEVPQNLSASRPQDRQFILSSKKLLLSDSGFYLCAWRNRGSYGQYFGPGTRLTVT.

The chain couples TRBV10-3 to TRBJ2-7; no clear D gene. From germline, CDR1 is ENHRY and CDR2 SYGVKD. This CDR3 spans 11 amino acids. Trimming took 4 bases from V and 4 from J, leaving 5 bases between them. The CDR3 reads CAISGLYEQYF. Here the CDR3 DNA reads TGTGCCATCAGTGGCCTATACGAGCAGTACTTC.

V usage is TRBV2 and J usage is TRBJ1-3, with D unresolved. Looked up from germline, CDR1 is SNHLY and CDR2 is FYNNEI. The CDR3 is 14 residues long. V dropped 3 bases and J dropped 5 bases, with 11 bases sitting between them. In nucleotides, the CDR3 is TGTGCCAGCAGTGACCCTGGAGACCGAAACACCATATATTTT. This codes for CASSDPGDRNTIYF.

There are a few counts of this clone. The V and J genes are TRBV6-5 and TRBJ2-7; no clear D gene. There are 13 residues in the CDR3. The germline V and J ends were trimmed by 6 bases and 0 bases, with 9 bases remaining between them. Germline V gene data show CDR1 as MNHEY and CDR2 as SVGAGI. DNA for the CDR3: TGTGCCAGCAGCCCAACAAACTCCTACGAGCAGTACTTC. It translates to CASSPTNSYEQYF.

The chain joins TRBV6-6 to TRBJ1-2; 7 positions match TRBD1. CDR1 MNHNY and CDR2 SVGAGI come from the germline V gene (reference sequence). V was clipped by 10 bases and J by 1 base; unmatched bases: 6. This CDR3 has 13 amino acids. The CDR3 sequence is CATIGTVNYGYTF. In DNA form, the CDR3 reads TGTGCCACCATTGGGACAGTTAACTATGGCTACACCTTC.

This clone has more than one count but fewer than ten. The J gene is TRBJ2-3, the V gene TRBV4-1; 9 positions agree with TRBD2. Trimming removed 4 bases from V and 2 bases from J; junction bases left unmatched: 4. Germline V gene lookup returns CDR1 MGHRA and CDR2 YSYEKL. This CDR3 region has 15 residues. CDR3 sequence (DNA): TGCGCCAGCAGCCTACGACTAGCGGCCACAGATACGCAGTATTTT. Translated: CASSLRLAATDTQYF.

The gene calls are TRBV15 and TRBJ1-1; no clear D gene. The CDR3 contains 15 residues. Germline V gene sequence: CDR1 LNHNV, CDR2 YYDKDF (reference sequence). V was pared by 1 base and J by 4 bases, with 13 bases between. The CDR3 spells CATSRAWPRSTEAFF. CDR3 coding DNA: TGTGCCACCAGCAGAGCTTGGCCTCGATCCACTGAAGCTTTCTTT. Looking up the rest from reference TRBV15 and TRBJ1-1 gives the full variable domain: DAMVIQNPRYQVTQFGKPVTLSCSQTLNHNVMYWYQQKSSQAPKLLFHYYDKDFNNEADTPDNFQSRRPNTSFCFLDIRSPGLGDTAMYLCATSRAWPRSTEAFFGQGTRLTVV.

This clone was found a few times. The CDR3 region has the DNA TGTGCCAGCTCACCTTTAGCCAGGGAAAACGAGCAGTACTTC. Residues: CASSPLARENEQYF. V gene TRBV18 combines with J gene TRBJ2-7; the D gene is possibly TRBD1 (5 bases). CDR1 is KGHSH, CDR2 LQKENI, per germline. The CDR3 is made up of 14 amino acids. V gave up 3 bases and J gave up 5 bases, with 14 bases separating them.

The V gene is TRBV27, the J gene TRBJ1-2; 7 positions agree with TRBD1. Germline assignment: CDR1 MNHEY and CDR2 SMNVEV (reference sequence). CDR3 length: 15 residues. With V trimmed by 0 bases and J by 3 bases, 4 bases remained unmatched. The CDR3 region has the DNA TGTGCCAGCAGTTTATCTTCAGGGGGAGACTATGGCTACACCTTC. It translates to CASSLSSGGDYGYTF.

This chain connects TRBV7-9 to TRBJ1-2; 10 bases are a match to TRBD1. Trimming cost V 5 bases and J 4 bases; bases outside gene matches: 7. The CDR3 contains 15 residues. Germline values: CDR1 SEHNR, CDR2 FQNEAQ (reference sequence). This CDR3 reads CASSGDRGVSYGYTF. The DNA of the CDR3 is TGTGCCAGCAGCGGGGACAGGGGAGTTTCCTATGGCTACACCTTC. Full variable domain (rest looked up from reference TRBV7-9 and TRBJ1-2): DTGVSQNPRHKITKRGQNVTFRCDPISEHNRLYWYRQTLGQGPEFLTYFQNEAQLEKSRLLSDRFSAERPKGSFSTLEIQRTEQGDSAMYLCASSGDRGVSYGYTFGSGTRLTVV.

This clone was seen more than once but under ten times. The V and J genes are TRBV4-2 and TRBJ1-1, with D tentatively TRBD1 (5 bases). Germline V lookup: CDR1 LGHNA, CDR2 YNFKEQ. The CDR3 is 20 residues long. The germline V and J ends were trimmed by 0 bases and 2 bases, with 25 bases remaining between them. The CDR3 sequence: CASSQDLVALPARGNTEAFF. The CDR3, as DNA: TGTGCCAGCAGCCAAGATTTAGTCGCACTTCCCGCTAGGGGTAACACTGAAGCTTTCTTT.

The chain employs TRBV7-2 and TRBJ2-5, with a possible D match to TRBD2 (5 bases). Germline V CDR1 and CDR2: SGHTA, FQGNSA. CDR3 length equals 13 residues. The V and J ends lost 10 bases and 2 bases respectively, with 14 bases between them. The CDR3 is CATAPGIQETQYF. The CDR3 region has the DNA TGTGCCACCGCGCCGGGGATTCAAGAGACCCAGTACTTC.